Listed below are T cell receptor beta chains from one sample, sequenced in a study of cytomegalovirus exposure and HLA in healthy donors. Method: immunoSEQ multiplex PCR; TCRdb's copy keeps in-frame clones and lacks some. The profile shows 200,000 to 250,000 clones, 75% of them singletons. Sequenced: PBMCs. The receptors shown here come from a woman younger than 45 in good health and CMV-seronegative. Both conserved end residues are part of each CDR3. The order of the fields is J gene, D gene, clone size, V gene, CDR3 DNA, CDR3 protein. A D gene is named only where the DNA matches it firmly. Clone sizes are given selectively: once, few, many, or a class where the clone is expanded.

>TRBJ1-2|.|few|TRBV11-3
TGTGCCAGCAGCTTAGATCAGACAGCCTCAGCTAACTATGGCTACACCTTC
CASSLDQTASANYGYTF
>TRBJ2-2|.|.|TRBV7-6
TGTGCCAGCAGCGTACAGGGAGTGACCGGGGAGCTGTTTTTT
CASSVQGVTGELFF
>TRBJ1-2|TRBD1|.|TRBV5-1
TGCGCCAGCAGCTTGGGTGGACAGGGATCAAGCATCTATGGCTACACCTTC
CASSLGGQGSSIYGYTF
>TRBJ2-1|TRBD2|.|TRBV9
TGTGTCAGCAGCGTTCTCCTTTCGAGCGGGAGATTCGATGAGCAGTTCTTC
CVSSVLLSSGRFDEQFF
>TRBJ1-1|.|.|TRBV5-1
TGCGCCAGCAGCCTGCGGACAGAGCTACTTAACACTGAAGCTTTCTTT
CASSLRTELLNTEAFF
>TRBJ2-7|.|.|TRBV5-1
TGCGCCAGCAGCTTCTCTTTATACTCCTACGAGCAGTACTTC
CASSFSLYSYEQYF
>TRBJ2-7|TRBD2|.|TRBV6-1
TGTGCCAGCAGTGAGCTCGTGGGACTAGCCAACTACGAGCAGTACTTC
CASSELVGLANYEQYF
>TRBJ1-1|TRBD1|.|TRBV4-3
TGCGCCAGCAGCCGAGGGACAGTGAACACTGAAGCTTTCTTT
CASSRGTVNTEAFF
>TRBJ1-2|.|.|TRBV19
TGTGCCAGTAGTCACGCCGGGGGGGACTATGGCTACACCTTC
CASSHAGGDYGYTF
>TRBJ2-1|.|few|TRBV12-5
TGTGCTAGTGGTCATCCAGTCTACAATGAGCAGTTCTTC
CASGHPVYNEQFF
>TRBJ2-7|.|.|TRBV7-6
TGTGCCAGCAGCTTAGATGCAGGATCCTACGAGCAGTACTTC
CASSLDAGSYEQYF
>TRBJ2-3|.|.|TRBV27
TGTGCCAGCAGTTTCTACCGGGACACAGATACGCAGTATTTT
CASSFYRDTDTQYF
>TRBJ1-2|.|.|TRBV5-1
TGCGCCAGCCGGGAGTCGACGGACTATGGCTACACCTTC
CASRESTDYGYTF
>TRBJ2-1|TRBD2|.|TRBV28
TGTGCCAGCAGTCCCCTAGTTAGGACTAGCGGCACCTACAATGAGCAGTTCTTC
CASSPLVRTSGTYNEQFF
>TRBJ1-5|.|.|TRBV5-4
TGTGCCAGCAGCCAGGATGAAGGGCCCCAGCATTTT
CASSQDEGPQHF
>TRBJ2-1|.|.|TRBV6-1
TGTGCCAGCAGTGAAGACACTTTGGCGGGGAACGTTGCCGGCGAGCAGTTCTTC
CASSEDTLAGNVAGEQFF
>TRBJ1-2|.|once|TRBV19
TGTGCCAGTAGTATAGGGGGCAACTATGGCTACACCTTC
CASSIGGNYGYTF
>TRBJ2-1|.|.|TRBV11-2
TGTGCCAGCAGCCCACCCGGGGTGGGATCGACCTACAATGAGCAGTTCTTC
CASSPPGVGSTYNEQFF
>TRBJ2-7|TRBD1|.|TRBV6-5
TGTGCCAGCAGGCCGGGACAGTCCTACGAGCAGTACTTC
CASRPGQSYEQYF
>TRBJ2-1|.|.|TRBV20-1
TGCAGTGCTAGAGGAGGACTCGGGCAGTTCTTC
CSARGGLGQFF
>TRBJ2-3|TRBD2|.|TRBV30
TGTGCCTGGACGGGACTAGCGGGGTACACAGATACGCAGTATTTT
CAWTGLAGYTDTQYF
>TRBJ2-1|TRBD2|.|TRBV5-4
TGTGCCAGCAGCCCCTGGACTAGAGGTGCTGAGCAGTTCTTC
CASSPWTRGAEQFF
>TRBJ2-7|.|.|TRBV2
TGTGCCAGCAGTGAAGTAAGAGCGGCCGAGCAGTACTTC
CASSEVRAAEQYF
>TRBJ2-5|.|.|TRBV6-6
TGTGCCAGCAGTTACTCCTCCGAGCCGCCCTTGGAGACCCAGTACTTC
CASSYSSEPPLETQYF
>TRBJ1-1|.|.|TRBV18
TGTGCCAGCTCACCGCGCAGGGTGGATATGAACACTGAAGCTTTCTTT
CASSPRRVDMNTEAFF
>TRBJ1-6|.|once|TRBV16
TGTGCCAGCAGCCCCTATGGTAATTCACCCCTCCACTTT
CASSPYGNSPLHF
>TRBJ2-1|TRBD2|.|TRBV2
TGTGCCAGCAGATTAGCGGGTAGCTCCTACAATGAGCAGTTCTTC
CASRLAGSSYNEQFF
>TRBJ2-1|TRBD1|.|TRBV7-3
TGTGCCAGCAGCTTAATGGGGACAGGGAACAATGAGCAGTTCTTC
CASSLMGTGNNEQFF
>TRBJ1-4|.|.|TRBV19
TGTGTCAGTAGTCCCCTACAGAGCGGGGCGTCTAATGAAAAACTGTTTTTT
CVSSPLQSGASNEKLFF
>TRBJ2-5|.|.|TRBV9
TGTGCCAGCAGCGTAGGCCCAGGGTACCAAGAGACCCAGTACTTC
CASSVGPGYQETQYF
>TRBJ1-1|TRBD1|.|TRBV5-4
TGTGCCAGCAGCCTAGGGACAGGGGGTTGGAACACTGAAGCTTTCTTT
CASSLGTGGWNTEAFF
>TRBJ1-3|TRBD1|few|TRBV5-8
TGTGCCAGCATCGGGGACAGGGGGAGAAACACCATATATTTT
CASIGDRGRNTIYF
>TRBJ1-2|.|.|TRBV6-5
TGTGCCAGCAGGGACCCCTCCAGGGGAAGCGATGGCTACACCTTC
CASRDPSRGSDGYTF
>TRBJ2-3|.|.|TRBV6-5
TGTGCCAGCAGCCGCCCGGGGTGGGCGTCAGATACGCAGTATTTT
CASSRPGWASDTQYF
>TRBJ1-1|TRBD1|.|TRBV5-6
TGTGCCAGCAGCGGACAGGGCGCTGAAGCTTTCTTT
CASSGQGAEAFF
>TRBJ2-2|TRBD1|.|TRBV27
TGTGCCAGCAGTTCACCGGGACAGGGAAGTTGGGCCGGGGAGCTGTTTTTT
CASSSPGQGSWAGELFF
>TRBJ2-1|.|.|TRBV7-9
TGTGCCAGCAGCCCGTCGGGTTACTCCTACAATGAGCAGTTCTTC
CASSPSGYSYNEQFF
>TRBJ2-2|TRBD2|.|TRBV9
TGTGCCAGCAGCGTACCAGCGGGAGGCCCGAACACCGGGGAGCTGTTTTTT
CASSVPAGGPNTGELFF
>TRBJ2-7|.|.|TRBV7-9
TGTTCCAGCATCGCCTACGACGAGCAGTACTTC
CSSIAYDEQYF
>TRBJ2-5|.|once|TRBV7-2
TGTGCCAGCAGCTTATTACTCAGGCAGACCCAGTACTTC
CASSLLLRQTQYF
>TRBJ2-3|.|.|TRBV20-1
TGCAGTGCCGCCGGGACAGATACGCAGTATTTT
CSAAGTDTQYF
>TRBJ2-1|TRBD2|.|TRBV15
TGTGCCACCAGCAGAGATGCGGGAGTGGCCTACAATGAGCAGTTCTTC
CATSRDAGVAYNEQFF